This entry lists 8 T cell receptor beta chains sequenced from one sample in a study of blood T cell repertoires in COVID-19. Profiling relied on immunoSEQ multiplex PCR, and the TCRdb table lists in-frame clones only, not all of them. This sample yields 350,000 to 550,000 clones, of which approximately 90% are seen a single time; more than 4% belongs to the top ten. Sequencing was done on a sample of peripheral blood. These receptors were obtained from a woman in her 30s with acute or convalescent COVID-19.

This chain connects TRBV10-2 to TRBJ2-7; possible D gene TRBD1, 5 bases. V was cut by 7 bases and J by 6 bases, with 16 bases left in between. The CDR3 is 13 amino acids. The germline gives CDR1 WSHSY, CDR2 SAAADI. This CDR3 is CASNEGQGFEQYF. For the CDR3, the DNA is TGCGCCAGCAACGAAGGACAAGGTTTCGAGCAGTACTTC.

V usage is TRBV4-1 and J usage is TRBJ1-2; D gene unclear. The CDR3 totals 15 residues. Germline V gene data show CDR1 as MGHRA and CDR2 as YSYEKL. V gave up 4 bases and J gave up 3 bases, with 15 bases separating them. The CDR3 DNA is TGCGCCAGCAGCCTCGGTGCGGGGAAGTACTATGGCTACACCTTC. Translation: CASSLGAGKYYGYTF.

The V gene is TRBV5-1, the J gene TRBJ1-1, with 7 nucleotides matching TRBD1. CDR3 length: 14 residues. Germline V gene data show CDR1 as SGHRS and CDR2 as YFSETQ. V lost 2 bases and J lost 4; bases outside the gene matches: 5. The CDR3 coding sequence is TGCGCCAGCAGCTTACTGACAGGGTCCACTGAAGCTTTCTTT. This codes for CASSLLTGSTEAFF.

This chain uses TRBV11-3 with TRBJ2-1, with a tentative D call TRBD2 (5 bases). The CDR3 has 12 residues. Trimming stripped 3 bases from V and 9 bases from J, with 9 bases between. Per germline, CDR1 SGHNT and CDR2 YENEEA. As DNA, the CDR3 is TGTGCCAGCAGCTTGGCCGGAGGTGAGCAGTTCTTC. This gives the protein CASSLAGGEQFF.

The chain carries TRBV6-1 and TRBJ2-1; 7 bases are shared with TRBD2. V lost 1 base, J lost 2 bases, and 2 bases stayed unmatched. In germline, CDR1 is MNHNS, CDR2 SASEGT. CDR3 size: 15 residues. CDR3 bases: TGTGCCAGCAGTGAAGAGAGCGGGGCCTACAATGAGCAGTTCTTC. Translated: CASSEESGAYNEQFF.

The chain links TRBV6-5 to TRBJ1-1, with D unresolved. CDR1 is MNHEY and CDR2 is SVGAGI in the germline V gene. Trimming shortened V by 8 bases and J by 4 bases, and 20 bases separated the two germline ends. This CDR3 spans 15 amino acids. CDR3 protein: CASSEYVGGSTEAFF. The CDR3 nucleotides are TGTGCCAGCTCTGAGTATGTCGGCGGGAGCACTGAAGCTTTCTTT.

The V gene is TRBV11-2, the J gene TRBJ1-4; D is unresolved. The V end lost 3 bases, the J end lost 7 bases, and 12 bases lay between the germline ends. This CDR3 is 14 amino acids long. Per the germline V gene, CDR1 is SGHAT and CDR2 is FQNNGV. The CDR3 sequence: CASSLRVSVEKLFF. CDR3 DNA sequence: TGTGCCAGCAGCTTGAGGGTATCGGTTGAAAAACTGTTTTTT. Full variable domain (missing parts from reference TRBV11-2 and TRBJ1-4): EAGVAQSPRYKIIEKRQSVAFWCNPISGHATLYWYQQILGQGPKLLIQFQNNGVVDDSQLPKDRFSAERLKGVDSTLKIQPAKLEDSAVYLCASSLRVSVEKLFFGSGTQLSVL.

V is TRBV3-1 (or the pseudogene TRBV3-2) and J is TRBJ2-5; D possibly corresponds to TRBD2 (5 bases). Germline V gene sequence: CDR1 LGHDT, CDR2 YNNKEL (reference sequence). The V gene lost 2 bases and the J gene lost 1 base, with 8 bases spanning the gap. This CDR3 region has 14 residues. CDR3 nucleotide sequence: TGTGCCAGCAGCCAACGGACTGTCCAAGAGACCCAGTACTTC. Its translation: CASSQRTVQETQYF.